This T cell receptor beta chain comes out of a study of OX40 agonist ivuxolimab in advanced cancers. As for the study in general: Patients received intravenous ivuxolimab every 2 weeks at 0.01 to 10 mg/kg.

TCRdb's table, derived via immunoSEQ multiplex PCR, lists solely in-frame clones and lacks some. Of around 44,000 clones listed, more than 70% are singletons. V lost 3 bases and J lost 3, with 18 bases in between. The CDR3 runs to 16 residues. The chain combines TRBV23-1 with TRBJ2-7; D is ambiguous. TRBV23-1 is filed as an ORF, its function uncertain. Sequencing was performed on CD4+ or CD8+ T cells sorted from blood, taken in a trial of the OX40 agonist ivuxolimab. This TCR was sampled from an adult with an advanced solid tumor such as melanoma, head and neck, liver or kidney cancer. The CDR3 reads CASSHPPGDTYYEQYF. The DNA for the CDR3 is TGCGCCAGCAGTCACCCTCCTGGTGACACCTACTACGAGCAGTACTTC.